A selection of T cell receptor beta chains follows, all from one sample in a study of shared clonotypes between healthy human individuals. Sequencing used immunoSEQ multiplex PCR; TCRdb keeps in-frame clones, though not all of them. The sample consists of around 2.5 million clones, roughly 93% of them appearing once. Sequencing was done on a sample of naive CD4+ T cells from PBMCs. The receptors originated from a man younger than 30 in good health. Some clones in this sample may be carry-over from other donors' samples. Both conserved end residues are part of each CDR3. Fields, in order: clone size, V gene, D gene, J gene, CDR3 protein, CDR3 DNA. A D gene is named only where the DNA matches it firmly. Clone size is given for some rows only: seen once, a few or many times, or a class if the clone is expanded.

clone_size: -; v_call: TRBV18; d_call: -; j_call: TRBJ1-2; cdr3_aa: CASSPWGADGYTF; cdr3_nt: TGTGCCAGCTCACCATGGGGAGCTGATGGCTACACCTTC
clone_size: once; v_call: TRBV6-6; d_call: TRBD1; j_call: TRBJ1-2; cdr3_aa: CASSDGQGVVYGYTF; cdr3_nt: TGTGCCAGCAGTGACGGACAGGGGGTGGTCTATGGCTACACCTTC
clone_size: -; v_call: TRBV5-1; d_call: TRBD2; j_call: TRBJ2-1; cdr3_aa: CASSPSGSDYNEQFF; cdr3_nt: TGCGCCAGCAGCCCGAGCGGGAGTGACTACAATGAGCAGTTCTTC
clone_size: -; v_call: TRBV7-2; d_call: -; j_call: TRBJ2-3; cdr3_aa: CASSTYTDTQYF; cdr3_nt: TGTGCCAGCAGCACTTACACAGATACGCAGTATTTT
clone_size: few; v_call: TRBV27; d_call: -; j_call: TRBJ1-2; cdr3_aa: CASSSLTGRGYTF; cdr3_nt: TGTGCCAGCAGTTCGCTGACAGGTCGTGGCTACACCTTC
clone_size: -; v_call: TRBV28; d_call: TRBD1; j_call: TRBJ2-3; cdr3_aa: CASSLWAGGLYTQYF; cdr3_nt: TGTGCCAGCAGTTTATGGGCAGGGGGCCTGTATACGCAGTATTTT
clone_size: -; v_call: TRBV28; d_call: -; j_call: TRBJ1-6; cdr3_aa: CASSLFRSSYNSPLHF; cdr3_nt: TGTGCCAGCAGTTTATTCAGGAGCTCCTATAATTCACCCCTCCACTTT
clone_size: few; v_call: TRBV10-3; d_call: TRBD1; j_call: TRBJ1-2; cdr3_aa: CAISGQGAHGGYTF; cdr3_nt: TGTGCCATCAGTGGTCAGGGGGCGCATGGCGGCTACACCTTC
clone_size: -; v_call: TRBV5-1; d_call: -; j_call: TRBJ2-1; cdr3_aa: CASSPITSSYNEQFF; cdr3_nt: TGCGCCAGCAGCCCGATAACGAGCTCCTACAATGAGCAGTTCTTC
clone_size: -; v_call: TRBV25-1; d_call: -; j_call: TRBJ2-1; cdr3_aa: CASLDSLNEQFF; cdr3_nt: TGTGCCAGCCTGGACTCGTTGAATGAGCAGTTCTTC
clone_size: once; v_call: TRBV19; d_call: -; j_call: TRBJ1-2; cdr3_aa: CASSIGDNYGYTF; cdr3_nt: TGTGCCAGTAGTATCGGAGATAACTATGGCTACACCTTC
clone_size: -; v_call: TRBV5-4; d_call: TRBD2; j_call: TRBJ2-1; cdr3_aa: CASSPSGRSYNEQFF; cdr3_nt: TGTGCCAGCAGCCCTAGCGGTCGCTCCTACAATGAGCAGTTCTTC
clone_size: -; v_call: TRBV6-6; d_call: TRBD1; j_call: TRBJ2-7; cdr3_aa: CASMEGGFPEQYF; cdr3_nt: TGTGCCAGCATGGAAGGGGGCTTCCCCGAGCAGTACTTC
clone_size: -; v_call: TRBV6-5; d_call: TRBD2; j_call: TRBJ2-1; cdr3_aa: CASRTGTSYNEQFF; cdr3_nt: TGTGCCAGCAGAACCGGGACTAGCTACAATGAGCAGTTCTTC
clone_size: -; v_call: TRBV28; d_call: -; j_call: TRBJ1-4; cdr3_aa: CASSPTATNEKLFF; cdr3_nt: TGTGCCAGCAGTCCCACAGCAACTAATGAAAAACTGTTTTTT
clone_size: -; v_call: TRBV30; d_call: -; j_call: TRBJ1-1; cdr3_aa: CAWSVVGEAFF; cdr3_nt: TGTGCCTGGAGTGTGGTAGGGGAGGCTTTCTTT
clone_size: -; v_call: TRBV28; d_call: -; j_call: TRBJ2-3; cdr3_aa: CASSFSAGSTDTQYF; cdr3_nt: TGTGCCAGCAGTTTTTCAGCAGGGTCCACAGATACGCAGTATTTT
clone_size: -; v_call: TRBV18; d_call: -; j_call: TRBJ2-7; cdr3_aa: CASSPGQSSYEQYF; cdr3_nt: TGTGCCAGCTCACCAGGGCAGAGCTCCTACGAGCAGTACTTC
clone_size: -; v_call: TRBV5-1; d_call: -; j_call: TRBJ1-1; cdr3_aa: CASSLPPQGQGTEAFF; cdr3_nt: TGCGCCAGCAGCTTACCACCCCAGGGGCAAGGAACTGAAGCTTTCTTT
clone_size: -; v_call: TRBV27; d_call: -; j_call: TRBJ1-2; cdr3_aa: CASSLLSAPNYGYTF; cdr3_nt: TGTGCCAGCAGTTTATTGTCTGCACCCAACTATGGCTACACCTTC
clone_size: -; v_call: TRBV27; d_call: -; j_call: TRBJ1-6; cdr3_aa: CASSLPTGSLHF; cdr3_nt: TGTGCCAGCAGTTTGCCAACAGGGTCCCTCCACTTT
clone_size: -; v_call: TRBV7-3; d_call: -; j_call: TRBJ1-2; cdr3_aa: CASSSRQKPNYGYTF; cdr3_nt: TGTGCCAGCAGCTCCCGACAGAAACCTAACTATGGCTACACCTTC
clone_size: -; v_call: TRBV28; d_call: TRBD1; j_call: TRBJ1-5; cdr3_aa: CASSGGQGPRTQHF; cdr3_nt: TGTGCCAGCAGTGGGGGACAGGGGCCGCGGACCCAGCATTTT
clone_size: -; v_call: TRBV6-1; d_call: -; j_call: TRBJ1-5; cdr3_aa: CASRGDTLPNQPQHF; cdr3_nt: TGTGCCAGCAGGGGGGACACCCTTCCCAATCAGCCCCAGCATTTT
clone_size: -; v_call: TRBV11-2; d_call: -; j_call: TRBJ2-7; cdr3_aa: CASSGLGGTEEQYF; cdr3_nt: TGTGCCAGCAGCGGACTAGGGGGGACTGAGGAGCAGTACTTC
clone_size: -; v_call: TRBV11-1; d_call: -; j_call: TRBJ1-1; cdr3_aa: CASSLGGATEAFF; cdr3_nt: TGTGCCAGCAGCTTAGGGGGTGCCACTGAAGCTTTCTTT
clone_size: once; v_call: TRBV4-3; d_call: -; j_call: TRBJ2-7; cdr3_aa: CASSQAPGDTYEQYF; cdr3_nt: TGCGCCAGCAGCCAAGCCCCAGGGGACACCTACGAGCAGTACTTC
clone_size: -; v_call: TRBV25-1; d_call: -; j_call: TRBJ1-1; cdr3_aa: CASRRGAAYEAFF; cdr3_nt: TGTGCCAGCAGGCGGGGGGCAGCCTATGAAGCTTTCTTT
clone_size: -; v_call: TRBV5-1; d_call: -; j_call: TRBJ2-7; cdr3_aa: CASSVSYEQYF; cdr3_nt: TGCGCCAGCAGCGTTTCCTACGAGCAGTACTTC
clone_size: once; v_call: TRBV7-9; d_call: TRBD2; j_call: TRBJ2-7; cdr3_aa: CASSSSGSSYEQYF; cdr3_nt: TGTGCCAGCAGTTCTAGCGGGAGCTCCTACGAGCAGTACTTC
clone_size: once; v_call: TRBV7-6; d_call: -; j_call: TRBJ2-1; cdr3_aa: CASSLATSDEQFF; cdr3_nt: TGTGCCAGCAGCTTAGCGACGAGCGATGAGCAGTTCTTC
clone_size: few; v_call: TRBV4-3; d_call: -; j_call: TRBJ2-7; cdr3_aa: CASSQDAGVEQYF; cdr3_nt: TGCGCCAGCAGCCAAGACGCAGGGGTCGAGCAGTACTTC
clone_size: -; v_call: TRBV7-9; d_call: -; j_call: TRBJ1-1; cdr3_aa: CASSLWHTEAFF; cdr3_nt: TGTGCCAGCAGCCTCTGGCACACTGAAGCTTTCTTT
clone_size: -; v_call: TRBV5-1; d_call: TRBD2; j_call: TRBJ2-3; cdr3_aa: CASSLMSLAGTDTQYF; cdr3_nt: TGCGCCAGCAGCTTGATGTCTCTAGCGGGCACAGATACGCAGTATTTT
clone_size: -; v_call: TRBV7-8; d_call: -; j_call: TRBJ1-2; cdr3_aa: CASSSLGGLGYGYTF; cdr3_nt: TGTGCCAGCAGCTCCCTGGGAGGCCTGGGCTATGGCTACACCTTC
clone_size: -; v_call: TRBV19; d_call: -; j_call: TRBJ2-5; cdr3_aa: CASSITTAETQYF; cdr3_nt: TGTGCCAGTAGTATAACCACGGCAGAGACCCAGTACTTC
clone_size: -; v_call: TRBV5-1; d_call: -; j_call: TRBJ2-6; cdr3_aa: CASSLSRTTSGANVLTF; cdr3_nt: TGCGCCAGCAGCTTGAGCCGTACTACCTCCGGGGCCAACGTCCTGACTTTC
clone_size: -; v_call: TRBV5-1; d_call: TRBD1; j_call: TRBJ1-3; cdr3_aa: CASSLEGTGVPWNTIYF; cdr3_nt: TGCGCCAGCAGCTTGGAAGGGACAGGGGTCCCCTGGAACACCATATATTTT
clone_size: -; v_call: TRBV7-2; d_call: -; j_call: TRBJ1-1; cdr3_aa: CASSLLTGRYTEAFF; cdr3_nt: TGTGCCAGCAGCTTACTCACAGGGCGATACACTGAAGCTTTCTTT
clone_size: -; v_call: TRBV20-1; d_call: -; j_call: TRBJ2-3; cdr3_aa: CSSPGMSTQYF; cdr3_nt: TGCAGTTCTCCTGGGATGAGTACGCAGTATTTT
clone_size: -; v_call: TRBV11-2; d_call: TRBD2; j_call: TRBJ2-7; cdr3_aa: CASTRLTSGRARVYEQYF; cdr3_nt: TGTGCCAGCACCCGACTGACTAGCGGGAGGGCCCGGGTCTACGAGCAGTACTTC
clone_size: once; v_call: TRBV28; d_call: -; j_call: TRBJ2-7; cdr3_aa: CASSFRGLAYEQYF; cdr3_nt: TGTGCCAGCAGTTTCAGGGGTTTAGCCTACGAGCAGTACTTC
clone_size: once; v_call: TRBV9; d_call: TRBD2; j_call: TRBJ2-1; cdr3_aa: CASSATGTSGTYNEQFF; cdr3_nt: TGTGCCAGCAGCGCCACCGGGACTAGCGGCACCTACAATGAGCAGTTCTTC
clone_size: -; v_call: TRBV29-1; d_call: -; j_call: TRBJ2-1; cdr3_aa: CSVRPGVYNEQFF; cdr3_nt: TGCAGCGTTCGCCCAGGGGTTTACAATGAGCAGTTCTTC
clone_size: -; v_call: TRBV4-3; d_call: -; j_call: TRBJ2-3; cdr3_aa: CASSQEALGSDTQYF; cdr3_nt: TGCGCCAGCAGCCAAGAGGCACTAGGATCAGATACGCAGTATTTT